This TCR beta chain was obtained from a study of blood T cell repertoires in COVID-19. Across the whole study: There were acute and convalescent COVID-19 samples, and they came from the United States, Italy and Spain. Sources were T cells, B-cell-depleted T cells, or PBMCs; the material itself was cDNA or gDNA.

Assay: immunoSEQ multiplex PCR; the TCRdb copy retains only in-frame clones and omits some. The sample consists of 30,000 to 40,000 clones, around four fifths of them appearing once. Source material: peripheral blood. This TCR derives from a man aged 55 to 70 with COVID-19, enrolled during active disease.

The CDR3 loop reads CASSHLRGAEQFF. The CDR3 DNA sequence: TGTGCCAGCAGCCACCTTCGGGGGGCTGAGCAGTTCTTC. The rearrangement joins TRBV14 to TRBJ2-1; tentatively, D is TRBD2 (7 bases). Germline CDR1 is SGHDN and CDR2 is FVKESK. This CDR3 spans 13 amino acids. V was cut by 3 bases and J by 9 bases, with 12 bases left in between.